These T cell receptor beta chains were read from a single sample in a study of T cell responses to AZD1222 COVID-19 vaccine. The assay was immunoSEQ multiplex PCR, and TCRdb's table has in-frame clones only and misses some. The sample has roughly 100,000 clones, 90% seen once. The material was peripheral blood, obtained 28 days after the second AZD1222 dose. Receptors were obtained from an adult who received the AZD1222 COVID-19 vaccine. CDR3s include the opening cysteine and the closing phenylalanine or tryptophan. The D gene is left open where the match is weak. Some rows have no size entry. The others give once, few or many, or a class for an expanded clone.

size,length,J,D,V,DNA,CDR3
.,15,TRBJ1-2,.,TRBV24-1,TGTGCCACCAGTGACTCCGGGGCAGCTAACTATGGCTACACCTTC,CATSDSGAANYGYTF
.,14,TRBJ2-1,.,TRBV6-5,TGTGCCAGCAGCCTGGACGGGAACTACAATGAGCAGTTCTTC,CASSLDGNYNEQFF
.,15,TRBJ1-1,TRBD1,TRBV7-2,TGTGCCAGCAGCCTCCAGGGGGCGGCCCCGGGGGAAGCTTTCTTT,CASSLQGAAPGEAFF
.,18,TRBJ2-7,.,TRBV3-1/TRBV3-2,TGTGCCAGCAGCCCCAAAAGGGGTGAGCCCAGGAGCTCCTACGAGCAGTACTTC,CASSPKRGEPRSSYEQYF
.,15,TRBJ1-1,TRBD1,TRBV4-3,TGCGCCAGCAGTTATGAGGGGGCCGGGAACACTGAAGCTTTCTTT,CASSYEGAGNTEAFF
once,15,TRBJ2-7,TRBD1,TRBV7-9,TGTGCCAGCAGCCAAATGACAGGGCGACACTACGAGCAGTACTTC,CASSQMTGRHYEQYF
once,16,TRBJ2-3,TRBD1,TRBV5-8,TGTGCCAGCAGCTTAAGAACAGGGGGCCGCACAGATACGCAGTATTTT,CASSLRTGGRTDTQYF
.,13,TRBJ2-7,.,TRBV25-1,TGTGCCAGCAGTGAAGGGACCCAGTGGGAGCAGTACTTC,CASSEGTQWEQYF
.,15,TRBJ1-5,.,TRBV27,TGTGCCAGCAGTTATCGGTACAGCCCGGGGGGGCCCCAGCATTTT,CASSYRYSPGGPQHF
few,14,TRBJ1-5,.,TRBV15,TGTGCCACCAGCAGAGCCCTCAACAATCAGCCCCAGCATTTT,CATSRALNNQPQHF
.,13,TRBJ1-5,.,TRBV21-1,TGTGCCAGCAGCGCCCTAGGGGTTCAGCCCCAGCATTTT,CASSALGVQPQHF
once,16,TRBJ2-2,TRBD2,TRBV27,TGTGCCAGCGGCGGACTAGATTGGCCGAACACCGGGGAGCTGTTTTTT,CASGGLDWPNTGELFF
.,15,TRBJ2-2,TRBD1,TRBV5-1,TGCGCCAGCAGCCCTGGACAGGGTTACACCGGGGAGCTGTTTTTT,CASSPGQGYTGELFF
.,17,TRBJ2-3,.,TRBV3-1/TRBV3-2,TGTGCCAGCAGCCAAGATCGAGGGCCCGGGGGCACAGATACGCAGTATTTT,CASSQDRGPGGTDTQYF
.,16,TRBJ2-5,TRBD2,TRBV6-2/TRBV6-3,TGTGCCAGCAGCAGACTCACTAGCGGGTTTGGGGAGACCCAGTACTTC,CASSRLTSGFGETQYF